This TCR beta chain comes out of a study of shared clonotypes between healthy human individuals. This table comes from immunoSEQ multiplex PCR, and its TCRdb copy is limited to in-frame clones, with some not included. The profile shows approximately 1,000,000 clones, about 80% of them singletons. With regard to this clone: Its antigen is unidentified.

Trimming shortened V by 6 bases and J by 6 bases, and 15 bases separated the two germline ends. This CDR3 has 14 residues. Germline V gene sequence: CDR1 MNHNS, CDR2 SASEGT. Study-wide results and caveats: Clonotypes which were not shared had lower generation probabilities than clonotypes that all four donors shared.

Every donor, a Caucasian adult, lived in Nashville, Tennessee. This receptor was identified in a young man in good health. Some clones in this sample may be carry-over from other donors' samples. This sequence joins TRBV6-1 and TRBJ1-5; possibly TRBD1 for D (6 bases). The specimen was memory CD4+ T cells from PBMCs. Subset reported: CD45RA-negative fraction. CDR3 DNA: TGTGCCAGCAGGACAGGCGGGTGGGGTCAGCCCCAGCATTTT. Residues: CASRTGGWGQPQHF.